This entry lists 13 T cell receptor beta chains sequenced from one sample in a study of CD8+CD57+ T cells in acquired aplastic anemia. Selection for sequencing was limited to patients who had shown CD8+CD57+ cell expansion by flow cytometry. Using genomic DNA as the template, TCR beta VDJ and CDR3 profiling was carried out. TCRdb fed the reads into MiXCR, producing one record per CDR3 protein. In the table there are 200,000 to 250,000 distinct CDR3 sequences, around 45% of which are singletons. The specimen was sorted CD4+, CD8+, or CD8+CD57+ T cells (not recorded which) from PBMCs. These receptors all come from a human donor with aplastic anemia.

This clonotype was seen only once. The chain employs TRBV19 and TRBJ2-2, with D possibly TRBD1 on 5 matching bases. Germline values: CDR1 LNHDA, CDR2 SQIVND (reference sequence). V lost 4 bases and J 1 base, leaving 10 bases between the germline ends. This CDR3 comprises 15 residues. The CDR3 nucleotides read TGTGCCAGTAGTAAACAGACAGTGAACACCGGGGAGCTGTTTTTT. This codes for CASSKQTVNTGELFF.

This clonotype was counted only a few times. The genes are TRBV6-4 and TRBJ2-1; TRBD2 matches at 7 bases. The ends lost 5 bases at V and 2 bases at J; junction bases unmatched: 9. Germline V CDR1 and CDR2: MRHNA, SNTAGT. The CDR3 totals 16 residues. CDR3 protein: CASSWSSGVTYNEQFF. CDR3 DNA: TGTGCCAGCAGTTGGTCTAGCGGAGTCACCTACAATGAGCAGTTCTTC.

The chain recombines TRBV7-3 with TRBJ1-2; TRBD1 might be the D (5 bases). The CDR3 is made up of 16 amino acids. Per the germline V gene, CDR1 is SGHTA and CDR2 is FQGTGA. Trimming stripped 1 base from V and 5 bases from J, with 17 bases between. CDR3 bases: TGTGCCAGCAGCTTAAGAGCGGGAGGGGCGAGTTATGGCTACACCTTC. This gives the protein CASSLRAGGASYGYTF.

In this sample, this clonotype turned up many times. J is TRBJ2-3 and V is TRBV4-3, with D unresolved. The CDR3 consists of 14 residues. Germline loops: CDR1 LGHNA, CDR2 YSLEER. Trimming shortened V by 0 bases and J by 4 bases, and 8 bases separated the two germline ends. The CDR3 region has the DNA TGCGCCAGCAGCCAAGATCAAGGCGCAGATACGCAGTATTTT. Translated, it gives CASSQDQGADTQYF.

This clonotype came up once. The V gene is TRBV19, the J gene TRBJ1-2, with 7 bases matching TRBD1. The junction had 8 bases not matched to a gene; V was cut back by 1 base and J by 3 bases. Germline-derived CDR1 and CDR2 are LNHDA and SQIVND (reference sequence). CDR3 length: 16 amino acids. CDR3 DNA: TGTGCCAGTAGTATAGGAACTTCTACAGGGGACTATGGCTACACCTTC. Protein: CASSIGTSTGDYGYTF.

The chain recombines TRBV29-1 with TRBJ2-5; 8 bases align to TRBD1. Germline values: CDR1 SQVTM, CDR2 ANQGSEA. The J segment lost 1 base and the V segment lost 1 base, leaving 2 bases of the junction unmatched. The CDR3 sequence is 14 residues long. Here the CDR3 DNA reads TGCAGCGTTGAAGGGACAGGGTTCCAAGAGACCCAGTACTTC. Encoded protein: CSVEGTGFQETQYF. The full variable domain, its missing parts supplied by reference TRBV29-1 and TRBJ2-5, is SAVISQKPSRDICQRGTSLTIQCQVDSQVTMMFWYRQQPGQSLTLIATANQGSEATYESGFVIDKFPISRPNLTFSTLTVSNMSPEDSSIYLCSVEGTGFQETQYFGPGTRLLVL.

The V gene is TRBV19, the J gene TRBJ1-2; 9 nucleotides align to TRBD1. V shed 6 bases and J 6 bases; nucleotides not matched to a gene: 8. CDR3 length: 14 residues. From germline, CDR1 is LNHDA and CDR2 SQIVND (reference sequence). The CDR3 coding sequence is TGTGCCAGTAGGGGGACAGGGAGTTTGAATGGCTACACCTTC. It yields the protein CASRGTGSLNGYTF.

This clonotype was counted a few times. The chain links TRBV9 to TRBJ2-2, with TRBD2 matching 9 bases. V gave up 0 bases and J gave up 0 bases; unmatched junction bases: 6. Per germline, CDR1 SGDLS and CDR2 YYNGEE. The CDR3 extends over 18 amino acids. The chain's CDR3 is CASSVDEAGGSNTGELFF. The CDR3 DNA follows: TGTGCCAGCAGCGTAGATGAAGCGGGGGGCTCGAACACCGGGGAGCTGTTTTTT.

This clonotype was counted many times. This chain connects TRBV5-6 to TRBJ1-2, with D possibly TRBD1 on 6 matching bases. V lost 6 bases, J lost 0 bases, and 24 bases lay in between. Germline V gene data show CDR1 as SGHDT and CDR2 as YYEEEE. This CDR3 contains 18 residues. The CDR3 DNA follows: TGTGCCAGCACCATAAAAAGAACAGGGATACAGGCTAACTATGGCTACACCTTC. It yields the protein CASTIKRTGIQANYGYTF.

This chain links TRBV19 with TRBJ2-5; 14 nucleotides agree with TRBD2. CDR3 length equals 15 residues. From germline, CDR1 is LNHDA and CDR2 SQIVND (reference sequence). The trim removed 9 bases at V and 5 bases at J, leaving 8 bases unmatched. CDR3 in DNA: TGTGCCAGCAGCCCCGGGACTAGCGGGGGTGAGACCCAGTACTTC. Its protein product is CASSPGTSGGETQYF.

This clonotype was counted ten times or more. The chain combines TRBV11-2 with TRBJ1-5; TRBD1 is a possible D gene (6 bases). V was clipped by 5 bases and J by 2 bases, with 16 bases between them. CDR1 and CDR2 from the germline V gene are SGHAT and FQNNGV. This CDR3 comprises 16 residues. In DNA, the CDR3 is TGTGCCAGCAGCCTATGGGGGGGGCACGGCAATCAGCCCCAGCATTTT. Encoded protein: CASSLWGGHGNQPQHF.

The chain employs TRBV20-1 and TRBJ2-3; TRBD2 aligns across 9 bases. The germline gives CDR1 DFQATT, CDR2 SNEGSKA (reference sequence). The CDR3 has 17 residues. Trimming took 1 base from V and 0 from J; bases not matched to a gene: 8. This chain's CDR3 is CSARGRLADASTDTQYF. The CDR3 coding sequence is TGCAGTGCTAGAGGCAGACTAGCGGATGCTAGCACAGATACGCAGTATTTT.

This clonotype has just a few counts. The rearrangement uses TRBV7-3 and TRBJ2-2; tentatively, D is TRBD1 (5 bases). CDR1 is SGHTA and CDR2 is FQGTGA in the germline V gene. Trimming took off 2 bases at V and 1 base at J, with 8 bases between the two ends. The CDR3 has 15 amino acids. In nucleotides, the CDR3 is TGTGCCAGCAGCTTACGGCAGGGGAACACCGGGGAGCTGTTTTTT. Encoded protein: CASSLRQGNTGELFF.